One sample yielded the 9 T cell receptor beta chains listed below, sequenced in a study of T-cell reconstitution after alpha-beta-depleted transplantation in children. Unique molecular identifiers were incorporated during preparation of the TCRbeta library. TCRdb itself ran the PCR reads through MiXCR, one entry per CDR3 protein. The profile shows just over 950,000 distinct CDR3 sequences, roughly 29% of them singletons. The sample was PBMCs, mostly from graft donor cells, taken 360 days after TCRalphabeta/CD19-depleted stem cell transplant. Receptors were obtained from a boy under two years old who had a stem cell transplant for SCID, so the T cells may come from the graft donor.

This clonotype was detected only a few times. The V call is TRBV4-1, the J call TRBJ2-7, with TRBD1 as a possible D gene (5 bases). This CDR3 is 15 amino acids long. The germline V gene has CDR1 MGHRA and CDR2 YSYEKL. The V end was cut by 1 base, the J end by 5 bases, with 15 bases between. CDR3 DNA: TGCGCCAGCAGCCAAGTTGCCACAGGAGCCCACGAGCAGTACTTC. The encoded protein is CASSQVATGAHEQYF.

The table lists this clonotype with a few counts. This rearrangement joins TRBV10-3 to TRBJ2-1, with D possibly matching TRBD2 (5 bases). The V end was cut by 6 bases, the J end by 3 bases, with 9 bases between. Germline CDR1 and CDR2: ENHRY and SYGVKD. The CDR3 contains 13 residues. The CDR3 DNA follows: TGTGCCATCAGAGGACTGGACTACAATGAGCAGTTCTTC. As protein: CAIRGLDYNEQFF.

This clonotype occurred a few times. V gene TRBV9 combines with J gene TRBJ1-1; maybe TRBD1 (6 bases). This CDR3 contains 16 residues. CDR1 and CDR2 (germline): SGDLS, YYNGEE. Trimming pared 0 bases from V and 2 bases from J, leaving 14 bases between. The CDR3 loop reads CASSVGQGTPNTEAFF. In DNA form, the CDR3 reads TGTGCCAGCAGCGTAGGGCAGGGGACTCCCAACACTGAAGCTTTCTTT. Full variable domain (rest looked up from reference TRBV9 and TRBJ1-1): DSGVTQTPKHLITATGQRVTLRCSPRSGDLSVYWYQQSLDQGLQFLIQYYNGEERAKGNILERFSAQQFPDLHSELNLSSLELGDSALYFCASSVGQGTPNTEAFFGQGTRLTVV.

The chain recombines TRBV12-3 or TRBV12-4 with TRBJ2-1; 7 nucleotides match TRBD2. CDR3 size: 17 residues. V gave up 3 bases and J gave up 6 bases; unmatched junction bases: 14. Written as DNA, the CDR3 is TGTGCCAGCAGTTTCCCCTTTGGGCGGGGGACCCTCAATGAGCAGTTCTTC. It is translated as CASSFPFGRGTLNEQFF.

This clonotype turned up a few times. The V and J genes are TRBV7-3 and TRBJ2-5; D remains unclear. CDR1 is SGHTA, CDR2 FQGTGA, per germline. Trimming left V 0 bases short and J 4 bases short, with 12 bases between. The CDR3 runs 15 residues. CDR3 protein: CASSLTPGWGETQYF. As DNA, the CDR3 is TGTGCCAGCAGCTTAACTCCGGGTTGGGGAGAGACCCAGTACTTC.

This chain links TRBV6-1 with TRBJ2-2; D might be TRBD1 (5 bases). Between the trimmed V and J ends, which lost 6 bases and 2 bases, there was a span of 10 bases. The CDR3 totals 14 residues. Germline CDR1 MNHNS, CDR2 SASEGT. CDR3 residues: CASRSGHNTGELFF. The CDR3 coding sequence is TGTGCCAGCAGATCTGGACACAACACCGGGGAGCTGTTTTTT.

This clonotype occurred a few times. The chain recombines TRBV6-5 with TRBJ1-1; D not resolved. V shed 2 bases and J shed 5 bases, with 12 bases lying between them. Germline V gene data show CDR1 as MNHEY and CDR2 as SVGAGI. This CDR3 is 14 amino acids long. The CDR3 protein is CASSYEGAGTEAFF. The CDR3 DNA reads TGTGCCAGCAGTTACGAGGGCGCGGGAACTGAAGCTTTCTTT.

V and J are TRBV20-1 and TRBJ2-3; 9 bases line up with TRBD1. Unmatched junction bases numbered 7, after V lost 7 bases and J lost 2 bases. CDR3 length equals 14 residues. Germline CDR1 and CDR2: DFQATT and SNEGSKA (reference sequence). DNA for the CDR3: TGCAGTGTCGACCGGGACAGGGACACAGATACGCAGTATTTT. This encodes CSVDRDRDTDTQYF.

The chain couples TRBV5-1 to TRBJ1-2, with 7 bases that match TRBD1. The CDR3 runs to 15 residues. After removal of 0 bases from V and 4 bases from J, the junction contained 6 bases not matched to a gene. Per germline, CDR1 SGHRS and CDR2 YFSETQ. The CDR3 here is CASSLVVRGSYGYTF. The CDR3 DNA is TGCGCCAGCAGCTTGGTTGTCAGGGGGAGCTATGGCTACACCTTC. The complete variable domain, with remaining parts taken from reference TRBV5-1 and TRBJ1-2, reads KAGVTQTPRYLIKTRGQQVTLSCSPISGHRSVSWYQQTPGQGLQFLFEYFSETQRNKGNFPGRFSGRQFSNSRSEMNVSTLELGDSALYLCASSLVVRGSYGYTFGSGTRLTVV.